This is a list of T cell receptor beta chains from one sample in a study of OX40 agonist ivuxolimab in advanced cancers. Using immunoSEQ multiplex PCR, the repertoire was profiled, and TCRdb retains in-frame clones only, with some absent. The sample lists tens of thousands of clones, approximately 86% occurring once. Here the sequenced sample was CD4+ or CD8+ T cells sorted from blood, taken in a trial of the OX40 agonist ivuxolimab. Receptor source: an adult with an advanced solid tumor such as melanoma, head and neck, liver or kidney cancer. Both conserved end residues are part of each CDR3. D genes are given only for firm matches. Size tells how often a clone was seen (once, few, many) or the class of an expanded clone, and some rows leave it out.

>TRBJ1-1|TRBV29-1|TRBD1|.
CSVVGQAGTEAFF
TGCAGCGTAGTGGGACAGGCTGGCACTGAAGCTTTCTTT
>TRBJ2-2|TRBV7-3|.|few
CASSSQGSTGELFF
TGTGCCAGCAGCTCACAGGGAAGCACCGGGGAGCTGTTTTTT
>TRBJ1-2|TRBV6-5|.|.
CASRTGTGANYGYTF
TGTGCCAGCAGGACGGGAACAGGCGCTAACTATGGCTACACCTTC
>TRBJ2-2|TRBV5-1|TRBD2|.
CASGLATANTGELFF
TGCGCCAGCGGACTAGCGACTGCGAACACCGGGGAGCTGTTTTTT
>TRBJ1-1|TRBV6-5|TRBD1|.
CASSDRDEAFF
TGTGCCAGCAGTGACAGGGATGAAGCTTTCTTT
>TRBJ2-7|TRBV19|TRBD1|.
CASNDGTAYEQYF
TGTGCCAGTAATGACGGGACAGCATACGAGCAGTACTTC
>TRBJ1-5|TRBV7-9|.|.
CASSLGRGRVGQPQHF
TGTGCCAGCAGCTTAGGTCGTGGCAGGGTCGGCCAGCCCCAGCATTTT
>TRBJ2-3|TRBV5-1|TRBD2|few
CASRSGGAGTDTQYF
TGCGCCAGCCGGAGCGGGGGGGCAGGCACAGATACGCAGTATTTT
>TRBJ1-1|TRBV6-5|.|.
CASSYAGRNTEAFF
TGTGCCAGCAGTTACGCAGGCCGGAACACTGAAGCTTTCTTT
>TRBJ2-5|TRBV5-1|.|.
CASSSPYQETQYF
TGCGCCAGCAGCTCCCCGTACCAAGAGACCCAGTACTTC
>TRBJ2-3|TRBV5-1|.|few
CASRPIGGTSTDTQYF
TGCGCCAGCAGACCCATTGGAGGAACTTCAACAGATACGCAGTATTTT
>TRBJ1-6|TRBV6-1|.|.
CASSEAWGSFSPLHF
TGTGCCAGCAGTGAAGCCTGGGGGTCCTTTTCACCCCTCCACTTT
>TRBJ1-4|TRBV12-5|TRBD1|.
CASGLGQGSGEKLFF
TGTGCTAGTGGTTTGGGACAGGGGTCGGGCGAAAAACTGTTTTTT
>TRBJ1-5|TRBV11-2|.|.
CASSQEYSNQPQHF
TGTGCCAGCAGCCAAGAGTATAGCAATCAGCCCCAGCATTTT
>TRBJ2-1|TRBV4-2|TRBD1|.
CASSQPRDRVVNEQFF
TGTGCCAGCAGCCAACCCCGGGACAGGGTGGTCAATGAGCAGTTCTTC
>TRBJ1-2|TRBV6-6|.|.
CASSYLGDNYGYTF
TGTGCCAGCAGTTACCTCGGAGATAACTATGGCTACACCTTC
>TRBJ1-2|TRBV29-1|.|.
CSVTASSTYGYTF
TGCAGCGTTACAGCGTCTTCAACCTATGGCTACACCTTC
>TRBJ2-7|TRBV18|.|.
CASSLGAGSPYEQYF
TGTGCCAGCTCACTAGGAGCCGGGAGTCCTTACGAGCAGTACTTC
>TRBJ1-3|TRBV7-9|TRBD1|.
CASSPPGTGERFGHTIYF
TGTGCCAGCAGCCCCCCCGGGACAGGGGAAAGGTTCGGTCACACCATATATTTT
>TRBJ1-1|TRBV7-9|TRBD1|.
CASSSPPGQALTEAFF
TGTGCCAGCAGCTCGCCCCCGGGACAGGCCCTCACTGAAGCTTTCTTT
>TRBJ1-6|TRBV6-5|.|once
CASSYSPDPYNSPLHF
TGTGCCAGCAGTTACTCCCCAGACCCCTATAATTCACCCCTCCACTTT
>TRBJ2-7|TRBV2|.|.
CASSALGGGGSYEQYF
TGTGCCAGCAGTGCGTTAGGGGGAGGAGGCTCCTACGAGCAGTACTTC
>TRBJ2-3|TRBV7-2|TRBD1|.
CASSPVRGLTDTQYF
TGTGCCAGCAGCCCCGTTAGGGGGCTCACAGATACGCAGTATTTT
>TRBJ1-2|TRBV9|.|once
CASTGASRYYGYTF
TGTGCCAGCACTGGAGCGTCCAGGTACTATGGCTACACCTTC
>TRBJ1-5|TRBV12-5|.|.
CASGFPGNQPQHF
TGTGCTAGTGGTTTTCCAGGCAATCAGCCCCAGCATTTT
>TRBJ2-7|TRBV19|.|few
CASSMSTGAYEQYF
TGTGCCAGTAGTATGAGCACTGGAGCCTACGAGCAGTACTTC
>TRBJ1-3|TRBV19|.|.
CASSTLGSSGNTIYF
TGTGCCAGTAGTACGCTCGGGAGCTCTGGAAACACCATATATTTT
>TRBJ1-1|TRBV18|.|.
CASSAGGNSVAFF
TGTGCCAGCTCAGCCGGGGGTAATAGCGTAGCTTTCTTT
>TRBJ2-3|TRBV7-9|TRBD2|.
CASSLVLAGGTDTQYF
TGTGCCAGCAGCTTGGTACTAGCGGGAGGCACAGATACGCAGTATTTT
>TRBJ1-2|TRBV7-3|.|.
CASTPGTGHLITF
TGTGCCAGCACCCCCGGGACCGGCCACTTGATCACCTTC
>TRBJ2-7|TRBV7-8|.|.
CASSPVGGPGRNYEQYF
TGTGCCAGCAGCCCAGTGGGGGGGCCGGGGAGAAACTACGAGCAGTACTTC
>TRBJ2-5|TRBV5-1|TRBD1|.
CASSLGTGIQETQYF
TGCGCCAGCAGCTTGGGGACAGGGATCCAAGAGACCCAGTACTTC
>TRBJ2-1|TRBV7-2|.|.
CASSRDNEQFF
TGTGCCAGCAGCCGGGACAATGAGCAGTTCTTC
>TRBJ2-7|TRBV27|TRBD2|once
CASSVGLAGGQREQYF
TGTGCCAGCAGTGTAGGCCTAGCGGGAGGGCAACGCGAGCAGTACTTC
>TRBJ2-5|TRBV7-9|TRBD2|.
CASSSSGGVETQYF
TGTGCCAGCAGCTCTAGCGGGGGGGTGGAGACCCAGTACTTC
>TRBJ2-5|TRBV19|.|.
CASSDRIPEETQYF
TGTGCCAGTAGTGACAGGATCCCAGAAGAGACCCAGTACTTC
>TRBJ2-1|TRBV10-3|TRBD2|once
CAIRDQREYNEQFF
TGTGCCATCAGGGACCAGCGGGAGTACAATGAGCAGTTCTTC
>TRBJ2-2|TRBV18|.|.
CASSPTDGANTGELFF
TGTGCCAGCTCACCTACGGACGGGGCGAACACCGGGGAGCTGTTTTTT
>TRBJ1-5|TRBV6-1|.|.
CASRAVYSNQPQHF
TGTGCCAGCAGGGCAGTGTATAGCAATCAGCCCCAGCATTTT
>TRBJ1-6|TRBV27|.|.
CASSLSPGTPLHF
TGTGCCAGCAGTTTATCCCCAGGCACACCCCTCCACTTT
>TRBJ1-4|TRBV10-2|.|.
CASKGATNEKLFF
TGCGCCAGCAAGGGTGCAACTAATGAAAAACTGTTTTTT
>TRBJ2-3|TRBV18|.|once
CASSVQEGIPTDTQYF
TGTGCCAGCTCAGTTCAGGAAGGTATCCCCACAGATACGCAGTATTTT
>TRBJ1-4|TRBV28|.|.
CASSLMMQAATNEKLFF
TGTGCCAGCAGTTTAATGATGCAGGCTGCAACTAATGAAAAACTGTTTTTT
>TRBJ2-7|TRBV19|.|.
CASSTQGTLYEQYF
TGTGCCAGTAGTACGCAGGGAACCCTTTACGAGCAGTACTTC
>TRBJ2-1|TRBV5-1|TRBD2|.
CASSLSRGGAGEQFF
TGCGCCAGCAGCTTGAGTCGCGGGGGGGCCGGGGAGCAGTTCTTC
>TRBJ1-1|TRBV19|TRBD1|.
CASSGQGGTEAFF
TGTGCCAGTAGTGGGCAGGGGGGGACTGAAGCTTTCTTT
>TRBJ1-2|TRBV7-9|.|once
CASSPPSPRAYGYTF
TGTGCCAGCAGCCCGCCTTCCCCCAGGGCCTATGGCTACACCTTC
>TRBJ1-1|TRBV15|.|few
CATSRWGMGDTEAFF
TGTGCCACCAGCAGATGGGGAATGGGGGACACTGAAGCTTTCTTT
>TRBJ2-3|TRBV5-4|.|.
CASSLGLEAERITSTDTQYF
TGTGCCAGCAGCCTTGGGTTGGAAGCGGAGAGAATAACGAGCACAGATACGCAGTATTTT
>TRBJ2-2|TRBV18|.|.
CASSPPSGPVTGELFF
TGTGCCAGCTCACCACCGTCGGGGCCGGTCACCGGGGAGCTGTTTTTT
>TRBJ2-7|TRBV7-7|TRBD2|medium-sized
CASSPRLAGGLEQYF
TGTGCCAGCAGCCCCCGACTAGCGGGGGGCCTAGAGCAGTACTTC
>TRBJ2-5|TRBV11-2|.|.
CASSLDSPGETQYF
TGTGCCAGCAGCTTGGACAGCCCCGGCGAGACCCAGTACTTC
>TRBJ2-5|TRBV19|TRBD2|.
CASISTHSGVGETQYF
TGTGCCAGTATCTCCACGCATAGCGGGGTTGGAGAGACCCAGTACTTC
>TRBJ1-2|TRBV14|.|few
CASSQGGRPFYGYTF
TGTGCCAGCAGCCAGGGGGGGCGCCCCTTTTATGGCTACACCTTC
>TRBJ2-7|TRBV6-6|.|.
CASSYWSGAGSYEQYF
TGTGCCAGCAGTTACTGGTCAGGGGCGGGTTCCTACGAGCAGTACTTC